This entry is about one T cell receptor (beta chain). What it binds is unknown. Each CDR3 protein gets one entry after TCRdb re-called the reads with MiXCR. The sample holds more than 55,000 distinct CDR3 sequences; 20% are singletons and the top ten take approximately 68%. Germline CDR1 SGHNT, CDR2 YENEEA. V was cut by 1 base and J by 2 bases, with 5 bases left in between. The CDR3 consists of 13 residues. The sample comes from a study of T cell repertoires in cytomegalovirus infection. On the study more broadly: Based on public TCR beta signatures, there were indications of CMV infection and of a matching HLA type.

V and J are TRBV11-3 and TRBJ2-5; D gene uncertain. The clonotype originates from a human donor in good health (CMV status not recorded). Some clones in this sample may be carry-over from other donors' samples. The material was CD8+ T cells from cultured PBMCs, obtained from culture after CMV antigen stimulation. CDR3 coding DNA: TGTGCCAGCAGCTTAGTGGTTCAAGAGACCCAGTACTTC. Its translation is CASSLVVQETQYF.